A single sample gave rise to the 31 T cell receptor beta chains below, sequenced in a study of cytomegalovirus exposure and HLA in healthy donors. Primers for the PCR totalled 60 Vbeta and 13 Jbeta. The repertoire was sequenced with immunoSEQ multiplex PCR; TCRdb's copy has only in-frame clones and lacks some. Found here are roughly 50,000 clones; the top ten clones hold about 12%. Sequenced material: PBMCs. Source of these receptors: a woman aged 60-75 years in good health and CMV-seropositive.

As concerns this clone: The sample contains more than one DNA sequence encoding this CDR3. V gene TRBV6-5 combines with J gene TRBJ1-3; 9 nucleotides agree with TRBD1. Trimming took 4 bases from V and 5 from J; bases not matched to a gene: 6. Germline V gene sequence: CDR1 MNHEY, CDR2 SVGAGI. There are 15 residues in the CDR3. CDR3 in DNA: TGTGCCAGCAGTTTCGGACAGGGGTTAAGAAACACCATATATTTT. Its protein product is CASSFGQGLRNTIYF.

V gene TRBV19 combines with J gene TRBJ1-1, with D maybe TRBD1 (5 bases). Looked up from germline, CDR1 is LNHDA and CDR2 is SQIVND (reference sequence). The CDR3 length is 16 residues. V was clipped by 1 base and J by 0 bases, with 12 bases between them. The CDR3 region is CASSIVTRGVNTEAFF. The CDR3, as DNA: TGTGCCAGTAGTATAGTAACAAGGGGCGTGAACACTGAAGCTTTCTTT.

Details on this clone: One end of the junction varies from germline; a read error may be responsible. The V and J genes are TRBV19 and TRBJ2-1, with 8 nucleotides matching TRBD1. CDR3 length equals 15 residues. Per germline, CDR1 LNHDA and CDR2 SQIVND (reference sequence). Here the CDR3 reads CASSISGGSDNEQFF. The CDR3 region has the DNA TGTGCCAGTAGTATTTCAGGGGGCTCCGACAATGAGCAGTTCTTC.

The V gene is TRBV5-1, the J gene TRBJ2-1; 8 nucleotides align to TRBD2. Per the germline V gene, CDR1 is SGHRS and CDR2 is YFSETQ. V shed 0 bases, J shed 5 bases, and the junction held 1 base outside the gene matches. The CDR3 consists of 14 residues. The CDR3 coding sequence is TGCGCCAGCAGCTTGGCGGGGGGGCACAATGAGCAGTTCTTC. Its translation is CASSLAGGHNEQFF.

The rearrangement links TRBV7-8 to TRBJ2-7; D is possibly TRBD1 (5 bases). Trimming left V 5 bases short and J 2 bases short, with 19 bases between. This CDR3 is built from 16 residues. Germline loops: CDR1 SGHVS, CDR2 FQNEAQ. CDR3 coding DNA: TGTGCCAGCAGCCCCCATCCGTTAGGGGAAGCCTACGAGCAGTACTTC. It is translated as CASSPHPLGEAYEQYF.

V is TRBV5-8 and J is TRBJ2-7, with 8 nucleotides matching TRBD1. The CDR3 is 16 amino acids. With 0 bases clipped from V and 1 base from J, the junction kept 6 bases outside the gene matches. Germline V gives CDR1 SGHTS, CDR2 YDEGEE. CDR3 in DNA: TGTGCCAGCAGCTTGGGGACAGGGTTTGGATCCTACGAGCAGTACTTC. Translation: CASSLGTGFGSYEQYF.

CDR3 DNA sequence: TGTGCCAGCTCCTACGCGCCGTCTACAGCTAGCAATCAGCCCCAGCATTTT. Its translation is CASSYAPSTASNQPQHF. The V gene is TRBV18, the J gene TRBJ1-5, with D hard to call. Germline CDR1 and CDR2: KGHSH and LQKENI. V lost 6 bases to trimming and J lost 0 bases, with 18 bases between them. This CDR3 spans 17 amino acids.

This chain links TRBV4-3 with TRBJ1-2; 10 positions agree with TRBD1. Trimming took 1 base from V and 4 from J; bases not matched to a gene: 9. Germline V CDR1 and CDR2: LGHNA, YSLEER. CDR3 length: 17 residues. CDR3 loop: CASSQALPGQGPYGYTF. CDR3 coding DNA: TGCGCCAGCAGCCAAGCCCTTCCGGGACAGGGGCCCTATGGCTACACCTTC.

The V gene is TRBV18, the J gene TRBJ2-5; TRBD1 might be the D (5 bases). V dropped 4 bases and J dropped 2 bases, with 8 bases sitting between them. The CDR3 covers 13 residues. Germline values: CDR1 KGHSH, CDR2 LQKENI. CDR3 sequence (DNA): TGTGCCAGCTCACGGGGCCTACAAGAGACCCAGTACTTC. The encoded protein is CASSRGLQETQYF.

The CDR3 DNA follows: TGTGCCAGCAGTGCCACCGGGACTAGCGGGGGCACCCAGTACTTC. This encodes CASSATGTSGGTQYF. V usage is TRBV6-1 and J usage is TRBJ2-5; TRBD2 agrees at 14 bases. Germline values: CDR1 MNHNS, CDR2 SASEGT. After removal of 4 bases from V and 8 bases from J, the junction contained 6 bases not matched to a gene. This CDR3 spans 15 amino acids.

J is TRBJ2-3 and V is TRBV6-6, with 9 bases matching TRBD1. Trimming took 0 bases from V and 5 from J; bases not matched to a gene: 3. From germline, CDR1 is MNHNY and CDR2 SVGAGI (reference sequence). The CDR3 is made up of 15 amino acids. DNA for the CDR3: TGTGCCAGCAGTTACTCAGGGACAGGGAGAGATACGCAGTATTTT. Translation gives CASSYSGTGRDTQYF.

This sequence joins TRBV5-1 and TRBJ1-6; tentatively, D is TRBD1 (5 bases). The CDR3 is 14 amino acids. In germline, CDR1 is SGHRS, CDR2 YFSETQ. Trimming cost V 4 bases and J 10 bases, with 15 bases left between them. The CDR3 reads CASSPGVGNSPLHF. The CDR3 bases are TGCGCCAGCAGCCCGGGGGTGGGGAACTCACCCCTCCACTTT.

CDR3 protein: CASSLDRRVDEQFF. CDR3 DNA sequence: TGTGCCAGCAGCTTAGATCGTCGGGTGGATGAGCAGTTCTTC. The chain joins TRBV11-3 to TRBJ2-1, with unresolved D. Germline lookup yields CDR1 SGHNT and CDR2 YENEEA. Trimming shortened V by 0 bases and J by 8 bases, and 11 bases separated the two germline ends. The CDR3 runs to 14 residues.

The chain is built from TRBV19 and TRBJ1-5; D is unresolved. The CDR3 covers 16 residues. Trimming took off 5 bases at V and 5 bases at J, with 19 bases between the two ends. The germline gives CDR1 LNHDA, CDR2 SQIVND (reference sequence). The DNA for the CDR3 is TGTGCCAGTAGTGCTCGGGGATTGGGCCGACATCAGCCCCAGCATTTT. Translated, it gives CASSARGLGRHQPQHF.

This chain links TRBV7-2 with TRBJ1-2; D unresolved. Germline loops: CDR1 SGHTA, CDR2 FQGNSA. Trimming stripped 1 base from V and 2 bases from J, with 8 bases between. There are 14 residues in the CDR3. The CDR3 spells CASSLDSGNYGYTF. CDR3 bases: TGTGCCAGCAGCTTAGATTCGGGGAACTATGGCTACACCTTC.

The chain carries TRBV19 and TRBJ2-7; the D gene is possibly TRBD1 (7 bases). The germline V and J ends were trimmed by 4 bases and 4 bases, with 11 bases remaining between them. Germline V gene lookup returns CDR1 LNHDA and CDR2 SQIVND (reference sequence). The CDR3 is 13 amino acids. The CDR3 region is CASSTSGGYEQYF. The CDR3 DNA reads TGTGCCAGTAGTACTTCAGGGGGGTACGAGCAGTACTTC.

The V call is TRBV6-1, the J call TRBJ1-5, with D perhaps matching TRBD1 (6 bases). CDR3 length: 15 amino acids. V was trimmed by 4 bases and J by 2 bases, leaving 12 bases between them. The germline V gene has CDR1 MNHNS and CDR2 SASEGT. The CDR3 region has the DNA TGTGCCAGCAGTGGGATGACAGGAGGCAATCAGCCCCAGCATTTT. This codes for CASSGMTGGNQPQHF.

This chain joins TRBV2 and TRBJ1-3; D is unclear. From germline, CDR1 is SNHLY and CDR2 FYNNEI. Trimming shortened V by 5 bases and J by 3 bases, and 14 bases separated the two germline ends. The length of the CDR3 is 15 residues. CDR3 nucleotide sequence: TGTGCCAGCAGTCTCTTAGATGCTGGTGGAAACACCATATATTTT. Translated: CASSLLDAGGNTIYF.

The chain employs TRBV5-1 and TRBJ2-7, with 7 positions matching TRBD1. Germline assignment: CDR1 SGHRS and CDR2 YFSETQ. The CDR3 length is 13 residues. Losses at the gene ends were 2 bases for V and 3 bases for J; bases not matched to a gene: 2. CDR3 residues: CASSFRDSYEQYF. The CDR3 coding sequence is TGCGCCAGCAGCTTCAGGGACAGCTACGAGCAGTACTTC.

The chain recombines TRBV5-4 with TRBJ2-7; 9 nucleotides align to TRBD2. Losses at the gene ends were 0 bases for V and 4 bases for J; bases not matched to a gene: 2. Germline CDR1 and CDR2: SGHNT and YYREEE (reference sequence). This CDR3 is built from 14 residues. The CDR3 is CASSLERGEYEQYF. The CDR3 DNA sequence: TGTGCCAGCAGCTTGGAGCGGGGGGAGTACGAGCAGTACTTC. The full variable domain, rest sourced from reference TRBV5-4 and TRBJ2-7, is ETGVTQSPTHLIKTRGQQVTLRCSSQSGHNTVSWYQQALGQGPQFIFQYYREEENGRGNFPPRFSGLQFPNYSSELNVNALELDDSALYLCASSLERGEYEQYFGPGTRLTVT.

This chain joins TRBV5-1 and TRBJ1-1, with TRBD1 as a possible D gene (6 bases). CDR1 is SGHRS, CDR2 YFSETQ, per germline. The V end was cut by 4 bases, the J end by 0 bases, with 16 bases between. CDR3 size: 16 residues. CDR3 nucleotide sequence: TGCGCCAGCAGCGCGCTAGGGGGGGCCGTGAACACTGAAGCTTTCTTT. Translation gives CASSALGGAVNTEAFF.

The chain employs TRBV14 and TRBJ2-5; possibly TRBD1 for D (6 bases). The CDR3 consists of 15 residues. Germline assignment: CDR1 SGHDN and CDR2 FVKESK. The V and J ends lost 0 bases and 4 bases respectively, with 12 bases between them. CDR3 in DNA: TGTGCCAGCAGCCAAGACCTCGGCAGGGGAGAGACCCAGTACTTC. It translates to CASSQDLGRGETQYF.

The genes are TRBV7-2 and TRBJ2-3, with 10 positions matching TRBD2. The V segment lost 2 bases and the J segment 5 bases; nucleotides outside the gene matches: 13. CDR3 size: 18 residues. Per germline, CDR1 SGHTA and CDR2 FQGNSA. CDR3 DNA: TGTGCCAGCAGCTTATTGGGGGGTCCTAGCGGGGGAGGAGATACGCAGTATTTT. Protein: CASSLLGGPSGGGDTQYF.

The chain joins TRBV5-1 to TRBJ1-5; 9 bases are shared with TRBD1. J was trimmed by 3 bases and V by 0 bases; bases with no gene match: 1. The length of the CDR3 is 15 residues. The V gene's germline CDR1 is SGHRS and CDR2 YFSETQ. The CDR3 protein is CASSLDRGPNQPQHF. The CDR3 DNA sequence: TGCGCCAGCAGCTTGGACAGGGGGCCCAATCAGCCCCAGCATTTT.

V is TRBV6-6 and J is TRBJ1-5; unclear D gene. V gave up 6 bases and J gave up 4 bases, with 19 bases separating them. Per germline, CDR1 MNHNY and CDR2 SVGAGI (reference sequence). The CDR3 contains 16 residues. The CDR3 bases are TGTGCCAGCAGATCGAAAACGGACGGACTGAATCAGCCCCAGCATTTT. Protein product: CASRSKTDGLNQPQHF.

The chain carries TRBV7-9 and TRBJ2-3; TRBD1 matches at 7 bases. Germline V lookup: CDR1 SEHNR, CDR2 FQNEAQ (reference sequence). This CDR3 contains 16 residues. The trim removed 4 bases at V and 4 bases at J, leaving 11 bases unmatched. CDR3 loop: CASSSYPGQTSDTQYF. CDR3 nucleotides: TGTGCCAGCAGCTCTTATCCGGGACAGACATCAGATACGCAGTATTTT.

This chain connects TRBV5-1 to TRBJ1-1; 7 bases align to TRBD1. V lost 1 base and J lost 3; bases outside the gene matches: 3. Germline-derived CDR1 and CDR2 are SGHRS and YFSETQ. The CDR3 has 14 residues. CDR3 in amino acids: CASSLLGTDTEAFF. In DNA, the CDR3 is TGCGCCAGCAGCTTGCTTGGGACAGACACTGAAGCTTTCTTT.

Here the CDR3 DNA reads TGCAGCGCATCGGCGGGGGCGAGCTCCTACGAGCAGTACTTC. Its protein is CSASAGASSYEQYF. The chain combines TRBV29-1 with TRBJ2-7; D is perhaps TRBD2 (7 bases). V lost 7 bases, J lost 0 bases, and 16 bases lay in between. Germline loops: CDR1 SQVTM, CDR2 ANQGSEA. The CDR3 runs 14 residues.

CDR3 sequence reads: CATPGQGFDTEAFF. The CDR3, as DNA: TGTGCCACTCCGGGACAGGGTTTTGACACTGAAGCTTTCTTT. This chain uses TRBV2 with TRBJ1-1, with 9 nucleotides matching TRBD1. Germline-derived CDR1 and CDR2 are SNHLY and FYNNEI. This CDR3 is built from 14 residues. The V and J ends lost 10 bases and 3 bases, in that order; junction bases with no gene match: 9.

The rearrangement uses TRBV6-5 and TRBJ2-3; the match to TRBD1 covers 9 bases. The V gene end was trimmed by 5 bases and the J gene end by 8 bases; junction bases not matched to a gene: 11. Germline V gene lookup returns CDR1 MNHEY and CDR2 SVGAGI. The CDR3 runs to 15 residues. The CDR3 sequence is CASSGDRDWVGTQYF. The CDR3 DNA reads TGTGCCAGCAGTGGGGACAGGGATTGGGTAGGTACGCAGTATTTT.

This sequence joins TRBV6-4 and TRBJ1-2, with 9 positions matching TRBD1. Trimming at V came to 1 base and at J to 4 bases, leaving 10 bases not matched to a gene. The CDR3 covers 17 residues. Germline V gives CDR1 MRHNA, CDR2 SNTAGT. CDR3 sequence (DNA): TGTGCCAGCAGTGACTACAGGGGGCTGCCGTGGTGCTATGGCTACACCTTC. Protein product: CASSDYRGLPWCYGYTF.